The present entry profiles one TCR beta chain with its context. The data were taken from a study of T cell responses to AZD1222 COVID-19 vaccine. Libraries were prepared by immunoSEQ multiplex PCR; TCRdb keeps only in-frame clonotypes and omits some of them. The data hold about 140,000 clones, with around 89% observed a single time. V shed 2 bases, J shed 5 bases, and the junction held 12 bases outside the gene matches. Germline-derived CDR1 and CDR2 are MDHEN and SYDVKM. This CDR3 spans 17 amino acids. The source material was peripheral blood, sampled on day 0 of AZD1222 vaccination. The V gene is TRBV28, the J gene TRBJ2-3; 8 bases agree with TRBD2. This receptor was taken from an adult in good health. The CDR3 spells CASSLGATGGQRDTQYF. The CDR3 bases are TGTGCCAGCAGTTTAGGTGCGACGGGAGGGCAAAGAGATACGCAGTATTTT. Supplemented by reference TRBV28 and TRBJ2-3, the full variable domain reads DVKVTQSSRYLVKRTGEKVFLECVQDMDHENMFWYRQDPGLGLRLIYFSYDVKMKEKGDIPEGYSVSREKKERFSLILESASTNQTSMYLCASSLGATGGQRDTQYFGPGTRLTVL.